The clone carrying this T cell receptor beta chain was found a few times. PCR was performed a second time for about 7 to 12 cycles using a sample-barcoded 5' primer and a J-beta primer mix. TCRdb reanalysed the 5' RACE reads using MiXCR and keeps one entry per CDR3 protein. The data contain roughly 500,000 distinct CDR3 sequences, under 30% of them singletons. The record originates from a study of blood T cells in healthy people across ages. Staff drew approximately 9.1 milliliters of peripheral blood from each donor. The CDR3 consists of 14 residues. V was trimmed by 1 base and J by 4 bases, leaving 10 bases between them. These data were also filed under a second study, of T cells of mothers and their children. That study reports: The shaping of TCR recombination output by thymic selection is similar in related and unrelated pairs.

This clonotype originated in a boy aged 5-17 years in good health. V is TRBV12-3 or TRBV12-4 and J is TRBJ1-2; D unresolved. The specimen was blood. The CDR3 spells CASSLDGRRYGYTF. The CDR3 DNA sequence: TGTGCCAGCAGTTTAGATGGACGGCGCTATGGCTACACCTTC.